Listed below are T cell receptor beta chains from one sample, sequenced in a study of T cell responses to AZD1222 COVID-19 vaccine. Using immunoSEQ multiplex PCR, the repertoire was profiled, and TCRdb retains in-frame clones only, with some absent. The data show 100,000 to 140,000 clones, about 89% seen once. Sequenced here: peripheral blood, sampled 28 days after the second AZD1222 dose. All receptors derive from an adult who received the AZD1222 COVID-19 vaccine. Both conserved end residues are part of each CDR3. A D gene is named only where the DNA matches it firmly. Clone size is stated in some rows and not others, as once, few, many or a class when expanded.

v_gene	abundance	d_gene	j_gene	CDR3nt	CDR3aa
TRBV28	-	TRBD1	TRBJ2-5	TGTGCCAGCACTCTACAGGGGCTGGGGACCCAGTACTTC	CASTLQGLGTQYF
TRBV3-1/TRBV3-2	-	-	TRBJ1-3	TGTGCCAGCAGCCAAGGAGGCCAGACTGGAAACACCATATATTTT	CASSQGGQTGNTIYF
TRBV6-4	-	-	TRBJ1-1	TGTGCCAGCAGCGGCGGAGGGGCGGCTTTCTTT	CASSGGGAAFF
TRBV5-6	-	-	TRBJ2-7	TGTGCCAGCAGCCCCGGGACAAACTCCTACGAGCAGTACTTC	CASSPGTNSYEQYF
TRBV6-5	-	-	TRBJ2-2	TGTGCCAGCAGTTACTCTCCAGATACCGGGGAGCTGTTTTTT	CASSYSPDTGELFF
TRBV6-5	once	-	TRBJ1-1	TGTGCCACCACAGGCTCCTTGAACACTGAAGCTTTCTTT	CATTGSLNTEAFF
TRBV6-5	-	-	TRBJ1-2	TGTGCCAGCAGTTACTTAGGGGCCATTAACTATGGCTACACCTTC	CASSYLGAINYGYTF
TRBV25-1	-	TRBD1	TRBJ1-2	TGTGCCAGCAGTTTCACGGGACAGGGTTATGGCTACACCTTC	CASSFTGQGYGYTF
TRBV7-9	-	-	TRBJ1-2	TGTGCCAGCAGCTTAAGGGACGGGGATCCCTATGGCTACACCTTC	CASSLRDGDPYGYTF
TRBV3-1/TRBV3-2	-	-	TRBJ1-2	TGTGCCAGCAGCCAACACAGAGATGGCTACACCTTC	CASSQHRDGYTF
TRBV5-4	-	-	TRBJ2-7	TGTGCCAGCAGCTTGTTAAATACAGGAACCTACGAGCAGTACTTC	CASSLLNTGTYEQYF
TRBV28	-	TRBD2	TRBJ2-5	TGTGCCAGCAGTTTTAGCGGGGGGGAGACCCAGTACTTC	CASSFSGGETQYF
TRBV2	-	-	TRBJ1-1	TGTGCCAGCACCACGCATAACACTGAAGCTTTCTTT	CASTTHNTEAFF
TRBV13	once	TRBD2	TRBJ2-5	TGTGCCAGCAGCTTAAGTAATAGCGGGGGAGAGACCCAGTACTTC	CASSLSNSGGETQYF
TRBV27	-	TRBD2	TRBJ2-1	TGTGCCAGCAGTCCCCCTTTAGCGGGAGGTTACAATGAGCAGTTCTTC	CASSPPLAGGYNEQFF
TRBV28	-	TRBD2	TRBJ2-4	TGTGCCAGCAAAAGGACTAGCGGGGCGGACATTCAGTACTTC	CASKRTSGADIQYF
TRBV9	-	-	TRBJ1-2	TGTGCCAGCAGCGTAGGGCTGGGCTACACCTTC	CASSVGLGYTF
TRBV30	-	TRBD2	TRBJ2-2	TGTGCCTGGACGGGGGGCGGGGAGCTGTTTTTT	CAWTGGGELFF
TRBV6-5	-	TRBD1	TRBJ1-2	TGTGCCAGCAGTTACTCGGTACAGGGGGCGGCTGGCTACACCTTC	CASSYSVQGAAGYTF
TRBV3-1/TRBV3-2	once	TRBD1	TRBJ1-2	TGTGCCAGCAGCCGAGCCGGGACAGTTTGGGACTTC	CASSRAGTVWDF
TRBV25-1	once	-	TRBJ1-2	TGTGCCAGCAGGGGACAAATCGGCTACACCTTC	CASRGQIGYTF
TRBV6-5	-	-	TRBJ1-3	TGTGCCAGCGGGGGCACCTCGACTGGAAACACCATATATTTT	CASGGTSTGNTIYF
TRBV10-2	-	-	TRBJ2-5	TGCGCCAGCAGTGATCCAGGGGCGTCTCAAGAGACCCAGTACTTC	CASSDPGASQETQYF
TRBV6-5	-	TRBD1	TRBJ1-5	TGTGCCAGCAGTTACGGGACAGGTGATCAGCCCCAGCATTTT	CASSYGTGDQPQHF
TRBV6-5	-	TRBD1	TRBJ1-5	TGTGCCAGCGGAAGGGACAGGGGTTCCAATCAGCCCCAGCATTTT	CASGRDRGSNQPQHF
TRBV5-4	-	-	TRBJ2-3	TGTGCCAGCAGCAAGACTACCACAGATACGCAGTATTTT	CASSKTTTDTQYF
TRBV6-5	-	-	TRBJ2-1	TGTGCCAGCAGACGGGACCCCGTAGACTATGAGCAGTTCTTC	CASRRDPVDYEQFF
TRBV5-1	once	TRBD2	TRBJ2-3	TGCGCCAGCAGCCTGGGGCGGGGGGGATATACAGATACGCAGTATTTT	CASSLGRGGYTDTQYF
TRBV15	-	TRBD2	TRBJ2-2	TGTGCCACCAGCAGAGGTAGCGGGGGACGGACCGGGGAGCTGTTTTTT	CATSRGSGGRTGELFF
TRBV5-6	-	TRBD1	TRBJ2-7	TGTGCCAGCAGCCTAGACAGGGCGACGTTCTACGAGCAGTACTTC	CASSLDRATFYEQYF
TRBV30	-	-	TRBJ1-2	TGTGCCTGGACCCTAGGGGTGGGGGGCTACACCTTC	CAWTLGVGGYTF
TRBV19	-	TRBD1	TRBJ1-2	TGTGCCAGTAGTATTACCGGGACAGGGGACCTTAACTATGGCTACACCTTC	CASSITGTGDLNYGYTF
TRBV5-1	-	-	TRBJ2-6	TGCGCCAGCAGCTCCATGGGGAGTTCTGGGGCCAACGTCCTGACTTTC	CASSSMGSSGANVLTF
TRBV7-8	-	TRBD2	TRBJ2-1	TGTGCCAGCAGCTTAAATATTCTAGCGGGATCCCACAATGAGCAGTTCTTC	CASSLNILAGSHNEQFF
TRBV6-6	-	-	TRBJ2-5	TGTGCCAGCAGTTACTCGGGACTTGCTGGGGGAGAGACCCAGTACTTC	CASSYSGLAGGETQYF